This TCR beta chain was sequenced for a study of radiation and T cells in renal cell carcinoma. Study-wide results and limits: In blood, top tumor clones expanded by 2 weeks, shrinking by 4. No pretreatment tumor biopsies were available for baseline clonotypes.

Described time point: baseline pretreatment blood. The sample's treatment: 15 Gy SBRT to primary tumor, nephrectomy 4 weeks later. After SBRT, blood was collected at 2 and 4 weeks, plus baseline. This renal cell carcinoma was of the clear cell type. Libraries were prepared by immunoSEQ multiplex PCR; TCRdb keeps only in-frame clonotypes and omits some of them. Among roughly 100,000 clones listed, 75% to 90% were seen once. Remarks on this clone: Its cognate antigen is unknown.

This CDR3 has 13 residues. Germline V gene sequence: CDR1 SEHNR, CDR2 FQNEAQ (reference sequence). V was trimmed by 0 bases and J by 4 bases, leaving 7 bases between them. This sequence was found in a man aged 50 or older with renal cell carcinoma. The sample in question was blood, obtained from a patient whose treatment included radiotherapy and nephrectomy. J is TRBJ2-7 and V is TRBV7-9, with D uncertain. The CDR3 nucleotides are TGTGCCAGCAGCTTAGCGCTGGGTTACGAGCAGTACTTC. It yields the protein CASSLALGYEQYF.